The present T cell receptor beta chain was sequenced within a study of T cells in tumors after PD-1 blockade. For the study at large: No patient had prior checkpoint blockade, systemic immunosuppression, or radiotherapy within 4 weeks. Patients received pembrolizumab 200 mg every 3 weeks or cemiplimab 350 mg every 2 weeks. A subset received ongoing vismodegib 150 mg daily alongside anti-PD-1 therapy. Whole-study results and caveats: Peripheral recruitment is suggested, as some novel exhausted tumor clones were in pre-treatment blood.

As regards this clone: Antigen: not known.

Profiling relied on immunoSEQ multiplex PCR, and the TCRdb table lists in-frame clones only, not all of them. In the table there are tens of thousands of clones, roughly two thirds of which are singletons. The TCR sequence derives from a human donor with basal cell carcinoma. The input for sequencing was PBMCs, taken after anti-PD-1 treatment.

CDR3 nucleotide sequence: TGTGCCAGCAGCTTACACGAGACAGCCTCCTACGAGCAGTACTTC. Encoded protein: CASSLHETASYEQYF. This sequence joins TRBV7-9 and TRBJ2-7; TRBD1 might be the D (5 bases). The CDR3 is 15 amino acids. V was cut by 2 bases and J by 0 bases, with 11 bases left in between. Germline V gene sequence: CDR1 SEHNR, CDR2 FQNEAQ (reference sequence).